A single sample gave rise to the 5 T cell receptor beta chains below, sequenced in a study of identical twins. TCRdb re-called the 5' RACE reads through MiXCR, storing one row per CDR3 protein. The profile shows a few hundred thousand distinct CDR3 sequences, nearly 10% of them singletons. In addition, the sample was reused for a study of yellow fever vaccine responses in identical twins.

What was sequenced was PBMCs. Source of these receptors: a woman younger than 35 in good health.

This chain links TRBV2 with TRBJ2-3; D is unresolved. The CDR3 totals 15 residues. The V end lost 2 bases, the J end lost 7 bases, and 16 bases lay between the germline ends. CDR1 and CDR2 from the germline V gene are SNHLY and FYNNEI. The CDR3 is CASSEWTGVINTQYF. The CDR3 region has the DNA TGTGCCAGCAGTGAATGGACCGGTGTAATAAATACGCAGTATTTT.

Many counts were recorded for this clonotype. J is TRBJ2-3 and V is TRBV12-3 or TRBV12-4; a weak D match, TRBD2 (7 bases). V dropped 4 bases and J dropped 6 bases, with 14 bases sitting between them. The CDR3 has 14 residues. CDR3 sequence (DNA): TGTGCCAGCAGTTCTAGGGGGAGGGGGGATACGCAGTATTTT. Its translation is CASSSRGRGDTQYF.

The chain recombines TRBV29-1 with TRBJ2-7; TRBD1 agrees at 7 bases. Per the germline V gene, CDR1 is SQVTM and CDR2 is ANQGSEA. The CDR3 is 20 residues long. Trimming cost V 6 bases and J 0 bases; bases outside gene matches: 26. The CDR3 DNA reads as TGCAGCGTCCCCCCACACCCACCGGGACAGTACAACTCCTTCTCCTACGAGCAGTACTTC. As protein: CSVPPHPPGQYNSFSYEQYF.

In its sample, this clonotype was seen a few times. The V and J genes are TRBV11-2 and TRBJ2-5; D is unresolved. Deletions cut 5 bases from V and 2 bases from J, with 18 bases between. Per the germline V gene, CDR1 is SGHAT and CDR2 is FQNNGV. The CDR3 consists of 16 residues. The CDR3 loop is CASSRLGGTLQETQYF. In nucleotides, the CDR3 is TGTGCCAGCAGCCGACTCGGCGGAACTTTACAAGAGACCCAGTACTTC.

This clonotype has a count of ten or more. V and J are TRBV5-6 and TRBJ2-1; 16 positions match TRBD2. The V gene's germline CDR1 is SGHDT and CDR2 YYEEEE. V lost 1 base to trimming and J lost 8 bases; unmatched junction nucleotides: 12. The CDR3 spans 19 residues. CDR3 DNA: TGTGCCAGCAGCTTGTTAGCGGGACTAGCGGGAGGGCCTGGGGATGAGCAGTTCTTC. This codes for CASSLLAGLAGGPGDEQFF.